Listed below are T cell receptor beta chains from one sample, sequenced in a study of CD8+ T cells in alopecia areata. Profiling relied on immunoSEQ multiplex PCR, and the TCRdb table lists in-frame clones only, not all of them. This repertoire shows 95,000 to 150,000 clones, 53% found once; its top ten account for roughly 0.5%. Specimen: CD4+ T cells sorted from blood, collected at week 4, from a patient treated with tofacitinib. Source of these receptors: a human donor with alopecia areata. CDR3s include the opening cysteine and the closing phenylalanine or tryptophan. The D gene is left open where the match is weak. Clone size, where shown, is once, few, many, or a class for clones that have expanded.

j_call: TRBJ1-4; cdr3_length: 17; clone_size: NA; d_call: NA; v_call: TRBV2; cdr3_aa: CASRRGQIPSTNEKLFF; cdr3_nt: TGTGCCAGCAGGAGAGGACAGATCCCCTCAACTAATGAAAAACTGTTTTTT
j_call: TRBJ1-2; cdr3_length: 14; clone_size: few; d_call: TRBD1; v_call: TRBV5-4; cdr3_aa: CASSKPTGNYGYTF; cdr3_nt: TGTGCCAGCAGCAAACCGACAGGGAACTATGGCTACACCTTC
j_call: TRBJ2-6; cdr3_length: 15; clone_size: NA; d_call: TRBD2; v_call: TRBV27; cdr3_aa: CASRPGGAGANVLTF; cdr3_nt: TGTGCCAGCAGACCGGGGGGTGCTGGGGCCAACGTCCTGACTTTC
j_call: TRBJ2-5; cdr3_length: 14; clone_size: NA; d_call: NA; v_call: TRBV5-1; cdr3_aa: CATYMVPEAETQYF; cdr3_nt: TGCGCCACCTATATGGTTCCGGAGGCGGAGACCCAGTACTTC
j_call: TRBJ1-5; cdr3_length: 14; clone_size: NA; d_call: TRBD1; v_call: TRBV18; cdr3_aa: CASSPGQGFQPQHF; cdr3_nt: TGTGCCAGCTCACCCGGACAGGGGTTTCAGCCCCAGCATTTT
j_call: TRBJ2-4; cdr3_length: 17; clone_size: NA; d_call: NA; v_call: TRBV19; cdr3_aa: CASSSRGRSLAKNIQYF; cdr3_nt: TGTGCCAGTAGTTCCCGAGGGAGGTCATTAGCCAAAAACATTCAGTACTTC
j_call: TRBJ1-5; cdr3_length: 13; clone_size: NA; d_call: NA; v_call: TRBV30; cdr3_aa: CAWSGGGPQPQHF; cdr3_nt: TGTGCCTGGAGTGGCGGCGGACCTCAGCCCCAGCATTTT
j_call: TRBJ1-2; cdr3_length: 14; clone_size: NA; d_call: TRBD1; v_call: TRBV30; cdr3_aa: CAWDRQGADYGYTF; cdr3_nt: TGTGCCTGGGATCGACAGGGGGCGGACTATGGCTACACCTTC
j_call: TRBJ2-2; cdr3_length: 12; clone_size: NA; d_call: NA; v_call: TRBV5-1; cdr3_aa: CASSLADRELFF; cdr3_nt: TGCGCCAGCAGCTTGGCCGACCGGGAGCTGTTTTTT
j_call: TRBJ1-2; cdr3_length: 15; clone_size: NA; d_call: TRBD1; v_call: TRBV7-9; cdr3_aa: CASSPRDRDRDGYTF; cdr3_nt: TGTGCCAGCAGCCCACGGGACAGGGACCGGGATGGCTACACCTTC
j_call: TRBJ2-3; cdr3_length: 12; clone_size: NA; d_call: NA; v_call: TRBV30; cdr3_aa: CACRGSTDTQYF; cdr3_nt: TGTGCCTGTAGGGGTAGCACAGATACGCAGTATTTT
j_call: TRBJ2-7; cdr3_length: 16; clone_size: few; d_call: TRBD2; v_call: TRBV28; cdr3_aa: CASSPQGTSGKYEQYF; cdr3_nt: TGTGCCAGCAGTCCGCAAGGGACTAGCGGGAAATACGAGCAGTACTTC
j_call: TRBJ2-5; cdr3_length: 13; clone_size: NA; d_call: NA; v_call: TRBV30; cdr3_aa: CAWSATGPQTQYF; cdr3_nt: TGTGCCTGGAGTGCAACAGGGCCTCAGACCCAGTACTTC
j_call: TRBJ1-5; cdr3_length: 16; clone_size: NA; d_call: TRBD1; v_call: TRBV19; cdr3_aa: CASSISPGGFNQPQHF; cdr3_nt: TGTGCCAGTAGTATTTCGCCAGGGGGTTTCAATCAGCCCCAGCATTTT